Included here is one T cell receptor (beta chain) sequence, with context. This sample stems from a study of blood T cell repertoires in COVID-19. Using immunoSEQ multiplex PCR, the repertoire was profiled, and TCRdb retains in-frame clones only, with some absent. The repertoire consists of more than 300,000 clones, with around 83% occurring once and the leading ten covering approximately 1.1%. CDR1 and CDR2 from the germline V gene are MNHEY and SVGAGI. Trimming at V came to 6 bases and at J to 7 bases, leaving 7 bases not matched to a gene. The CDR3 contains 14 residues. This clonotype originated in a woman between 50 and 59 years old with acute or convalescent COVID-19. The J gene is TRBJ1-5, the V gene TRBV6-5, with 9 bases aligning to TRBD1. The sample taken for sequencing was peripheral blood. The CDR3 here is CASRTGGGEQPQHF. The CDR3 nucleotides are TGTGCCAGCAGAACAGGGGGCGGAGAACAGCCCCAGCATTTT.